This T cell receptor beta chain was sequenced in a study of blood T cell repertoires in COVID-19. Study-wide background: Sites across the United States, Italy and Spain contributed samples from acute and convalescent COVID-19. PBMCs, B-cell-depleted T cells, or T cells were the source of the cDNA or gDNA that made up the material.

TCRdb keeps only in-frame clones here, not all; method: immunoSEQ multiplex PCR. The sample gives 300,000 or so clones, roughly 90% of which show up once; around 1.1% is in the top ten. Participants were aged about 18 to 95 years, lived in 24 US areas, and enrolled virtually. This clone was counted a single time. Sequences were obtained from PBMCs or T cells enriched from blood (not recorded which). The source is a woman in her twenties or thirties who had recovered from COVID-19.

DNA for the CDR3: TGTGCCAGCAGCTTAGGAACAACGAACACCGGGGAGCTGTTTTTT. Its protein is CASSLGTTNTGELFF. This rearrangement joins TRBV7-9 to TRBJ2-2, with D unresolved. V was clipped by 1 base and J by 0 bases, with 6 bases between them. The CDR3 loop spans 15 amino acids. The germline CDR1 and CDR2 sequences are SEHNR and FQNEAQ (reference sequence).